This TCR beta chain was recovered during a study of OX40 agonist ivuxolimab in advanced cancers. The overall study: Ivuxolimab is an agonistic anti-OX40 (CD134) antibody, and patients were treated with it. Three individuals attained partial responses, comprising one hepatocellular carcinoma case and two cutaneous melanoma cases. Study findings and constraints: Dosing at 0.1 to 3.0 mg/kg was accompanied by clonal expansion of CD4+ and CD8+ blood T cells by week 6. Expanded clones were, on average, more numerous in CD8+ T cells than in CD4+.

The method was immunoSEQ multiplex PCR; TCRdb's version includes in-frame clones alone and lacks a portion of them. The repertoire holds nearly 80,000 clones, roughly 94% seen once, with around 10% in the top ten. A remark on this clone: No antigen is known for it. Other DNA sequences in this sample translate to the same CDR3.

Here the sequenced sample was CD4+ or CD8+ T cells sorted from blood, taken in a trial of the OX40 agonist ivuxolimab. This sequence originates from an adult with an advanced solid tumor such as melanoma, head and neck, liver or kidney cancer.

The CDR3 nucleotides read TGTGCCAGCAGTCTGACAGAGAACACTGAAGCTTTCTTT. Translated: CASSLTENTEAFF. The genes are TRBV27 and TRBJ1-1; weak D call: TRBD1 (5 bases). Germline V gives CDR1 MNHEY, CDR2 SMNVEV (reference sequence). Trimming took 5 bases from V and 1 from J, leaving 8 bases between them. This CDR3 contains 13 residues.